Listed here are 3 T cell receptor beta chains from one sample, sequenced in a study of T cells in Graves' hyperthyroidism and ophthalmopathy. RNA transcripts yielded amplified TCR beta CDR3 regions. The TCR CDR3 first-round RT-PCR relied on the HTBI primer set. From the multiplex PCR reads, TCRdb called clonotypes with MiXCR, one entry per CDR3 protein. This sample has over 400,000 distinct CDR3 sequences, with approximately 22% found just once. Sequenced input: blood. These receptors were collected from a woman aged 65 to 85 with Graves' ophthalmopathy.

This clonotype is classed as medium-sized. The V call is TRBV7-2, the J call TRBJ2-3; 8 positions match TRBD2. With V trimmed by 1 base and J by 0 bases, 9 bases remained unmatched. The length of the CDR3 is 18 residues. The germline V gene has CDR1 SGHTA and CDR2 FQGNSA. As DNA, the CDR3 is TGTGCCAGCAGCTTAGGGTCCACTAGCGGTACTAGCACAGATACGCAGTATTTT. This encodes CASSLGSTSGTSTDTQYF.

The chain joins TRBV28 to TRBJ1-3; D gene unclear. The CDR3 is 14 residues long. V lost 6 bases and J lost 11, with 20 bases in between. Looked up from germline, CDR1 is MDHEN and CDR2 is SYDVKM. CDR3 sequence: CASSPRTAVMPIYF. The CDR3 DNA reads TGTGCCAGCAGCCCCAGAACAGCGGTAATGCCCATATATTTT.

The chain joins TRBV6-9 to TRBJ1-5; D is perhaps TRBD1 (6 bases). Germline CDR1 and CDR2: MNHGY and SVAAGI. The CDR3 totals 15 residues. The germline V and J ends were trimmed by 4 bases and 3 bases, with 13 bases remaining between them. The CDR3 is CASSSQGWANQPQHF. The CDR3 DNA follows: TGTGCCAGCAGTTCACAGGGATGGGCCAATCAGCCCCAGCATTTT.